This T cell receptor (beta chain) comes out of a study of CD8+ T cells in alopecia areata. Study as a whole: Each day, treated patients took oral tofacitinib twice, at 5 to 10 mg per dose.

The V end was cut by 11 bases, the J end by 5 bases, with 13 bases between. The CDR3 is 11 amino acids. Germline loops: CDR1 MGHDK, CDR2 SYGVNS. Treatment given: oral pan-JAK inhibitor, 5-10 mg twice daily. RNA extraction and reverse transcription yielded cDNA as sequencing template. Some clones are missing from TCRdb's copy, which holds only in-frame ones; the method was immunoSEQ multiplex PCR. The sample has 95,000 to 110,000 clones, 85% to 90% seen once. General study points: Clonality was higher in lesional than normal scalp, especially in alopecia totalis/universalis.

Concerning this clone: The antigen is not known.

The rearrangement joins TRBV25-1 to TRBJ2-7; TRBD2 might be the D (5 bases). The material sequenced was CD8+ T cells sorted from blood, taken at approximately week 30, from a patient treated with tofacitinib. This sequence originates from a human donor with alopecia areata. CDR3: CALKRGNEQYF. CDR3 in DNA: TGTGCCTTGAAGAGAGGGAACGAGCAGTACTTC.